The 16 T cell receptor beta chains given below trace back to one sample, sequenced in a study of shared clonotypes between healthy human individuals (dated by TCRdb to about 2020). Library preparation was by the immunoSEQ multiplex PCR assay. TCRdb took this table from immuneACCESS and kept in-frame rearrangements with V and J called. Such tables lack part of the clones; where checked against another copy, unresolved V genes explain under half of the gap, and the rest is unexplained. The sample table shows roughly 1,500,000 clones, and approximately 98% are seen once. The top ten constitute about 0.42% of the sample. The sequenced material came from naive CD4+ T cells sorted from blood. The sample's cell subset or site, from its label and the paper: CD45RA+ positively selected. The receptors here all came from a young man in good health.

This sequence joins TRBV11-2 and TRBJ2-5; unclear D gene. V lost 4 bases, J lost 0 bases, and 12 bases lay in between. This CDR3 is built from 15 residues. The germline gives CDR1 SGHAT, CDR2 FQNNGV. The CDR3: CASSSVRAHQETQYF. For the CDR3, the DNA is TGTGCCAGCAGCTCTGTTAGGGCGCACCAAGAGACCCAGTACTTC.

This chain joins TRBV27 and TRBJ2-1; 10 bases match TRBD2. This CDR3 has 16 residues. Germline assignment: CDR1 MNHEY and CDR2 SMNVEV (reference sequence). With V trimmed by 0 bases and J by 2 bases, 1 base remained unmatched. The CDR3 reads CASSLSGTSAYNEQFF. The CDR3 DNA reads TGTGCCAGCAGTTTATCCGGGACTAGCGCCTACAATGAGCAGTTCTTC.

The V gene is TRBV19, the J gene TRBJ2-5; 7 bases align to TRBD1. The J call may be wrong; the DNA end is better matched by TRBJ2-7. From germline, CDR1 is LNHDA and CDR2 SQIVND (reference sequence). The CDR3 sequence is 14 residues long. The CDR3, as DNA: TGTGCCAGTAGTATTATAGGGGGCGGCTACGAGCAGTACTTC. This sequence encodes CASSIIGGGYEQYF.

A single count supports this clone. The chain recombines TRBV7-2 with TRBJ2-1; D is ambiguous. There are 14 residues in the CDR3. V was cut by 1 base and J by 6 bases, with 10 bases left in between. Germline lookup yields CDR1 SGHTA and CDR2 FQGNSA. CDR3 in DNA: TGTGCCAGCAGCTTAGAGGTTAGCAGCAATGAGCAGTTCTTC. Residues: CASSLEVSSNEQFF. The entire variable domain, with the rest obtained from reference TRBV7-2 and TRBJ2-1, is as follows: GAGVSQSPSNKVTEKGKDVELRCDPISGHTALYWYRQSLGQGLEFLIYFQGNSAPDKSGLPSDRFSAERTGGSVSTLTIQRTQQEDSAVYLCASSLEVSSNEQFFGPGTRLTVL.

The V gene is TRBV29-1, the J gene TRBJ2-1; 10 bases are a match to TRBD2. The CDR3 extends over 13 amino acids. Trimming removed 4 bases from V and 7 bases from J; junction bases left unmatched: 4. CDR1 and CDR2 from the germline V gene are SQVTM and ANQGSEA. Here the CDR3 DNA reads TGCAGCGTTGGGAAGCGGGAGGGGAATGAGCAGTTCTTC. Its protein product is CSVGKREGNEQFF.

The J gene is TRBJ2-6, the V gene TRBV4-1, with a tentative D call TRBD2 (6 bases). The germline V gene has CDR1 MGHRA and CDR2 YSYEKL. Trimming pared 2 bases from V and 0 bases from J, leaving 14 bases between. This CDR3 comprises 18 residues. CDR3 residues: CASSQSSEGRSGANVLTF. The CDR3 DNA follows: TGCGCCAGCAGCCAATCTAGCGAGGGACGCTCTGGGGCCAACGTCCTGACTTTC.

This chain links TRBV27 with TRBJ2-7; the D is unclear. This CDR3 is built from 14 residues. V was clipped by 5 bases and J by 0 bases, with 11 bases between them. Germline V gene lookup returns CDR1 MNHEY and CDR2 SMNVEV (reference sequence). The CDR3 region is CASSPSRISYEQYF. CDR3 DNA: TGTGCCAGCAGTCCCTCTCGGATCTCCTACGAGCAGTACTTC.

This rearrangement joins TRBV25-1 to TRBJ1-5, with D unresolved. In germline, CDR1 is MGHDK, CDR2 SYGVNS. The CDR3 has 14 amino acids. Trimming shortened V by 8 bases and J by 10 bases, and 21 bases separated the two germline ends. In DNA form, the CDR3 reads TGTGCCAGCGAACAGAATCGACCGAACCATCCCCAGCATTTT. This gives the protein CASEQNRPNHPQHF. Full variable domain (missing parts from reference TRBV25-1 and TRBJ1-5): EADIYQTPRYLVIGTGKKITLECSQTMGHDKMYWYQQDPGMELHLIHYSYGVNSTEKGDLSSESTVSRIRTEHFPLTLESARPSHTSQYLCASEQNRPNHPQHFGDGTRLSIL.

The CDR3 loop reads CASGERTSGRTQYF. The CDR3 DNA sequence: TGTGCCAGCGGGGAAAGGACTAGCGGGAGGACGCAGTATTTT. The rearrangement joins TRBV27 to TRBJ2-3, with TRBD2 identical over 14 bases. V shed 8 bases and J 9 bases; nucleotides not matched to a gene: 7. Germline V gene lookup returns CDR1 MNHEY and CDR2 SMNVEV (reference sequence). This CDR3 spans 14 amino acids.

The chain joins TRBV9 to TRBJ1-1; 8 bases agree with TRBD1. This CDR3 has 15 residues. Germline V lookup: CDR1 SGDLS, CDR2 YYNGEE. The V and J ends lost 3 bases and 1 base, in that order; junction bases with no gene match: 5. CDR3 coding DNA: TGTGCCAGCAGCGCTGTGACAGGGGAGAACACTGAAGCTTTCTTT. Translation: CASSAVTGENTEAFF.

CDR3 nucleotides: TGTGCCAGCAGCCGGACACAAGTACAGGAGGATGGCTACACCTTC. It encodes CASSRTQVQEDGYTF. The rearrangement joins TRBV5-4 to TRBJ1-2; the D gene is possibly TRBD1 (5 bases). The CDR3 runs to 15 residues. V gave up 4 bases and J gave up 6 bases, with 19 bases separating them. In germline, CDR1 is SGHNT, CDR2 YYREEE (reference sequence).

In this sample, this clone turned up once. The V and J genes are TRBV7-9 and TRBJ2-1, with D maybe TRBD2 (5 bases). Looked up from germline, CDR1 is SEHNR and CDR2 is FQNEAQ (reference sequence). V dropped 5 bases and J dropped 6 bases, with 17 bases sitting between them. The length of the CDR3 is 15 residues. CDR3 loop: CASSPLAGPFNEQFF. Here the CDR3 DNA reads TGTGCCAGCAGCCCTCTGGCGGGCCCTTTCAATGAGCAGTTCTTC.

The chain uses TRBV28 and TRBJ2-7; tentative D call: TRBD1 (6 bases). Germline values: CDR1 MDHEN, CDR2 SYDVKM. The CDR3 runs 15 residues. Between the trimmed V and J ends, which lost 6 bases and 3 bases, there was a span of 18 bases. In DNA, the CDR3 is TGTGCCAGCAGCCTTCAACAGGGCCCTCGCTACGAGCAGTACTTC. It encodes CASSLQQGPRYEQYF. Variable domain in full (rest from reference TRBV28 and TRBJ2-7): DVKVTQSSRYLVKRTGEKVFLECVQDMDHENMFWYRQDPGLGLRLIYFSYDVKMKEKGDIPEGYSVSREKKERFSLILESASTNQTSMYLCASSLQQGPRYEQYFGPGTRLTVT.

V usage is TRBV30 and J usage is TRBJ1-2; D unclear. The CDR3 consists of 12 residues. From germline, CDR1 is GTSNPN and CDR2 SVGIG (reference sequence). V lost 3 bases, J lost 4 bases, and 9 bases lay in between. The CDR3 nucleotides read TGTGCCTGGAGGCCTCGGGGCTATGGCTACACCTTC. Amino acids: CAWRPRGYGYTF.

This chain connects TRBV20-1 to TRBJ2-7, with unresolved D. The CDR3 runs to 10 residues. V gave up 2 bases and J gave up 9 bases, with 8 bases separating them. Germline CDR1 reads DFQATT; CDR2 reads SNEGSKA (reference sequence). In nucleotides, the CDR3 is TGCAGTGCTAGAATCTCTTCGCAGTACTTC. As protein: CSARISSQYF.

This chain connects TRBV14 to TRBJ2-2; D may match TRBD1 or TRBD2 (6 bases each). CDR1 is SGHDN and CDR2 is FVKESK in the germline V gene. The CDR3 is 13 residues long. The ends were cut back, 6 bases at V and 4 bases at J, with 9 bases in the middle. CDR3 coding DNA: TGTGCCAGCAGACGGGGGCCCACCGGGGAGCTGTTTTTT. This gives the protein CASRRGPTGELFF.